The source of this T cell receptor (beta chain) is a study of CD8+ T cells in alopecia areata. On the study more broadly: Those treated were given oral tofacitinib at 5 to 10 mg twice daily.

The sequencing template was cDNA reverse transcribed from extracted RNA. Only in-frame clones appear in the TCRdb table, and some are missing; sequencing was by immunoSEQ multiplex PCR. The sample comprises about 110,000 clones, 84% of which are singletons, and over 20% rests with the top ten. The treatment is: oral pan-JAK inhibitor, 5-10 mg twice daily. Overall study findings and caveats: Many expanded lesional clones persisted in scalp and blood during tofacitinib.

With regard to this clone: No antigen is known for it.

The CDR3 has 16 amino acids. J lost 3 bases, V lost 3 bases, and 6 bases had no gene match. Germline V gene sequence: CDR1 LGHNA, CDR2 YSLEER. The sample consisted of CD8+ T cells sorted from blood, taken at week 24, from a patient treated with tofacitinib. The TCR originated in a human donor with alopecia areata. This sequence joins TRBV4-3 and TRBJ2-1, with 9 bases aligning to TRBD2. This CDR3 reads CASSHGAGGFYNEQFF. The CDR3 DNA follows: TGCGCCAGCAGCCACGGAGCGGGGGGCTTCTACAATGAGCAGTTCTTC.